The 9 T cell receptor beta chains reported below all come from one sample, sequenced in a study of cytomegalovirus exposure and HLA in healthy donors. PCR amplification relied on 60 Vbeta primers (plus 13 Jbeta primers). TCRdb's table, derived via immunoSEQ multiplex PCR, lists solely in-frame clones and lacks some. The table shows some 190,000 clones, with about 83% occurring only once. Sequenced: PBMCs. The source of these receptors is a man aged 40-55 years in good health and CMV-seropositive.

The chain carries TRBV18 and TRBJ1-1, with 12 bases lining up with TRBD1. Germline-derived CDR1 and CDR2 are KGHSH and LQKENI. The CDR3 covers 16 residues. The ends lost 4 bases at V and 4 bases at J; junction bases unmatched: 7. Here the CDR3 DNA reads TGTGCCAGCTCACAAGGGACAGGGGGCTCAAGCACTGAAGCTTTCTTT. Protein: CASSQGTGGSSTEAFF.

Note on this clone: Other nucleotide sequences from this sample produce the same CDR3. The CDR3 DNA is TGCGCCAGCAGCTTGGGGACAGGGGAGGAGACCCAGTACTTC. Residues: CASSLGTGEETQYF. The V gene is TRBV5-1, the J gene TRBJ2-5, with TRBD1 matching 9 bases. Germline CDR1 and CDR2: SGHRS and YFSETQ. The trim removed 0 bases at V and 5 bases at J, leaving 2 bases unmatched. The CDR3 length is 14 residues.

V gene TRBV4-1 combines with J gene TRBJ1-2; tentative D call: TRBD1 (5 bases). V lost 1 base, J lost 4 bases, and 7 bases lay in between. The CDR3 has 13 residues. The germline V gene has CDR1 MGHRA and CDR2 YSYEKL. The CDR3 loop reads CASSQGDSYGYTF. In nucleotides, the CDR3 is TGCGCCAGCAGCCAAGGAGACAGCTATGGCTACACCTTC.

This chain links TRBV6-5 with TRBJ1-5, with D possibly TRBD1 on 6 matching bases. Trimming took 2 bases from V and 11 from J, leaving 16 bases between them. The germline gives CDR1 MNHEY, CDR2 SVGAGI. The CDR3 is made up of 14 amino acids. The CDR3 DNA reads TGTGCCAGCAGTTACGCGGGCCCAGGGGAGACCCAGCATTTT. The encoded protein is CASSYAGPGETQHF.

As regards this clone: The sample holds other DNA sequences that translate to the same CDR3. The chain couples TRBV5-6 to TRBJ2-7, with 9 bases fitting TRBD1. CDR3 size: 13 residues. Losses at the gene ends were 4 bases for V and 4 bases for J; bases not matched to a gene: 3. Germline loops: CDR1 SGHDT, CDR2 YYEEEE. The CDR3: CASSRDRVYEQYF. DNA for the CDR3: TGTGCCAGCAGCCGGGACAGGGTTTACGAGCAGTACTTC. Drawing the rest from reference TRBV5-6 and TRBJ2-7, the complete variable domain is DAGVTQSPTHLIKTRGQQVTLRCSPKSGHDTVSWYQQALGQGPQFIFQYYEEEERQRGNFPDRFSGHQFPNYSSELNVNALLLGDSALYLCASSRDRVYEQYFGPGTRLTVT.

The chain employs TRBV27 and TRBJ1-1; unclear D gene. V lost 2 bases and J 0 bases, leaving 10 bases between the germline ends. This CDR3 contains 15 residues. The V gene's germline CDR1 is MNHEY and CDR2 SMNVEV (reference sequence). CDR3 coding DNA: TGTGCCAGCAGTTTAGAGGTCAGAATGAACACTGAAGCTTTCTTT. Translation: CASSLEVRMNTEAFF.

The V gene is TRBV11-2, the J gene TRBJ1-1; tentatively, D is TRBD1 (6 bases). Looked up from germline, CDR1 is SGHAT and CDR2 is FQNNGV. The CDR3 sequence is 16 residues long. The V end lost 2 bases, the J end lost 1 base, and 14 bases lay between the germline ends. CDR3 coding DNA: TGTGCCAGCAGCTTAAATCGGGGGGCCGCGAACACTGAAGCTTTCTTT. As protein: CASSLNRGAANTEAFF. The whole variable domain, remainder taken from reference TRBV11-2 and TRBJ1-1, is EAGVAQSPRYKIIEKRQSVAFWCNPISGHATLYWYQQILGQGPKLLIQFQNNGVVDDSQLPKDRFSAERLKGVDSTLKIQPAKLEDSAVYLCASSLNRGAANTEAFFGQGTRLTVV.

The chain employs TRBV2 and TRBJ2-1; 8 nucleotides align to TRBD1. Germline CDR1 SNHLY, CDR2 FYNNEI. V lost 1 base, J lost 3 bases, and 2 bases stayed unmatched. The CDR3 has 15 residues. CDR3 sequence reads: CASSEDRGYYNEQFF. CDR3 in DNA: TGTGCCAGCAGTGAAGACAGGGGGTACTACAATGAGCAGTTCTTC.

V usage is TRBV5-1 and J usage is TRBJ2-2; unclear D gene. Trimming removed 2 bases at V and 0 bases at J, with 8 bases between. Germline CDR1 SGHRS, CDR2 YFSETQ. The CDR3 consists of 15 residues. CDR3 loop: CASSFGGSNTGELFF. CDR3 sequence (DNA): TGCGCCAGCAGCTTTGGCGGTTCGAACACCGGGGAGCTGTTTTTT.